This T cell receptor beta chain derives from a study of T-cell memory formation after mild COVID-19. The overall study: TCR clusters were largely donor specific.

This clonotype was seen a handful of times. Germline V gene lookup returns CDR1 SEHNR and CDR2 FQNEAQ (reference sequence). V lost 5 bases and J lost 1, with 17 bases in between. The CDR3 is 17 amino acids. Each CDR3 protein gets one entry after TCRdb re-called the 5' RACE reads with MiXCR. The sample lists about 450,000 distinct CDR3 sequences, about 25% seen once, with around 12% in the top ten. Material: PBMCs or a T cell subset sorted from them (not recorded which). J is TRBJ2-2 and V is TRBV7-9; a weak D match, TRBD1 (5 bases). The sequence came from an adult woman who had mild COVID-19 (a few samples of this study predate the infection). Cell type and time point are not known. The DNA for the CDR3 is TGTGCCAGCAGCCCCCGTGGGGCCGCACTGAACACCGGGGAGCTGTTTTTT. Its translation: CASSPRGAALNTGELFF.